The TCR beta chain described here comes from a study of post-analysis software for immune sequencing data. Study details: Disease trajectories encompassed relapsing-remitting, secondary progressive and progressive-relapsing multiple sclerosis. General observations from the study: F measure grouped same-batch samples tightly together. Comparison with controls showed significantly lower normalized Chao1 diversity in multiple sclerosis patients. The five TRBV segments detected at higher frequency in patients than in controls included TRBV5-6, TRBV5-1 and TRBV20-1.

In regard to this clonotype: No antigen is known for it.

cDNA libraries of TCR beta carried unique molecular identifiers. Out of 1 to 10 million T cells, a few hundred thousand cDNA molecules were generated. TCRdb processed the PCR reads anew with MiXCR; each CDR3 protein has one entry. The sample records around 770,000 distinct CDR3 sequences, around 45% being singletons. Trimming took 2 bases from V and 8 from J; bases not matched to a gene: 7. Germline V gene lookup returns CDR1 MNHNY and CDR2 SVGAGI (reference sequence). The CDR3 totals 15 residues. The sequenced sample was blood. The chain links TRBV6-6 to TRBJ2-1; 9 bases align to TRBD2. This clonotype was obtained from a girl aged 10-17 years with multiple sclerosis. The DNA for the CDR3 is TGTGCCAGCAGTTACGCGGGAGGGCCGAGCGATGAGCAGTTCTTC. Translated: CASSYAGGPSDEQFF.